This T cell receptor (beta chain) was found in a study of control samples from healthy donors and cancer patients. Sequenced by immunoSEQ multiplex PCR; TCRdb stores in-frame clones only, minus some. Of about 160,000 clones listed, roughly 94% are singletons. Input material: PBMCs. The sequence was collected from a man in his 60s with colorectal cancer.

This CDR3 is CASSPDGRSYEQYF. As DNA, the CDR3 is TGTGCCAGCAGCCCGGACGGAAGGTCCTACGAGCAGTACTTC. V usage is TRBV28 and J usage is TRBJ2-7; D unresolved. The CDR3 consists of 14 residues. CDR1 is MDHEN and CDR2 is SYDVKM in the germline V gene. V was trimmed by 6 bases and J by 1 base, leaving 13 bases between them.